The clone carrying this T cell receptor (beta chain) has only a few counts. Its specificity is not known. The data belong to a study of T cell repertoires in cytomegalovirus infection. Germline lookup yields CDR1 SEHNR and CDR2 FQNEAQ (reference sequence). The CDR3 loop spans 18 amino acids. With 4 bases removed from V and 0 bases from J, the gap between germline ends came to 21 bases. TCRdb analysed the reads with MiXCR anew, one entry per CDR3 protein. The data show 450,000 to 550,000 distinct CDR3 sequences, approximately 40% seen once. This receptor was taken from a human donor in good health (CMV status not recorded). Some clones in this sample may be carry-over from other donors' samples. The sequences come from cultured PBMCs, collected from culture after CMV antigen stimulation. This chain links TRBV7-9 with TRBJ1-1; D ambiguous. The CDR3 DNA reads as TGTGCCAGCAGCTCCGGCGGGTGGTGGGATCCGATGAACACTGAAGCTTTCTTT. Amino acids: CASSSGGWWDPMNTEAFF.